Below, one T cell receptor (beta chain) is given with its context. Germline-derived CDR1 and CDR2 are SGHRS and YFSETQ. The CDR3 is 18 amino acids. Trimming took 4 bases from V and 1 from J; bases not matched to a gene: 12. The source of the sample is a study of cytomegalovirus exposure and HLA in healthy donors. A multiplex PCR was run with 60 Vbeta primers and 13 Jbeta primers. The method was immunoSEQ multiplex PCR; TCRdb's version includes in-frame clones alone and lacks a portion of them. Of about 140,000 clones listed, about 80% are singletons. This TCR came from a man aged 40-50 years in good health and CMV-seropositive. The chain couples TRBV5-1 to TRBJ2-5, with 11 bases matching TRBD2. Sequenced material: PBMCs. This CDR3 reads CASSTGTSGVGSQETQYF. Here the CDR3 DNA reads TGCGCCAGCAGCACCGGGACTAGCGGAGTGGGTTCCCAAGAGACCCAGTACTTC.